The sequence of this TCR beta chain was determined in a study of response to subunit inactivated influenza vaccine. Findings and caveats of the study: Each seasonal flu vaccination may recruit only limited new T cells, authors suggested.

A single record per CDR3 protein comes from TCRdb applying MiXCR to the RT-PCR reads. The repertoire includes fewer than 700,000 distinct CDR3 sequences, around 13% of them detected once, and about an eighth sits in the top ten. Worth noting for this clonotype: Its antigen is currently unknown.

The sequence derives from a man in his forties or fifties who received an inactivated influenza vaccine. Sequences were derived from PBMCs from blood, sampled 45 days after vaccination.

The CDR3 is CAPWTGGFGGYTF. The CDR3 DNA sequence: TGTGCCCCTTGGACAGGGGGCTTCGGTGGCTACACCTTC. The chain has TRBV24-1 and TRBJ1-2; 11 bases match TRBD1. The CDR3 contains 13 residues. CDR1 and CDR2 from the germline V gene are KGHDR and SFDVKD. Trimming at V came to 12 bases and at J to 7 bases, leaving 9 bases not matched to a gene.